The rows below give T cell receptor beta chains drawn from one sample of a study of human T cells and chemical hapten exposure. TCRdb re-derived calls from the RACE reads in MiXCR, one entry per CDR3 protein. The sample holds under 400,000 distinct CDR3 sequences, 5% to 6.5% seen once. This sample comprised whole blood, obtained in connection with sensitization to the hapten diphenylcyclopropenone (DPC). These receptors were obtained from a woman aged 45-65 years with alopecia areata. Some clones in this sample may be carry-over from other donors' samples. The CDR3 runs from the conserved cysteine through the conserved F or W. D genes are given only for firm matches. The listing skips clone size in some rows; elsewhere it reads once, few, many or a size class.

>NA|TRBD2|TRBJ2-7|TRBV20-1
TGCAGTGCTAGAGCTATGACTAGCGGTCATTACGAGCAGTACTTC
CSARAMTSGHYEQYF
>many|NA|TRBJ2-3|TRBV7-9
TGTGCCAGCAGCACTCAGGGAGTCACAGATACGCAGTATTTT
CASSTQGVTDTQYF
>few|NA|TRBJ2-7|TRBV29-1
TGCAGCGTTGAATCCGGGGCGGGCTACGAGCAGTACTTC
CSVESGAGYEQYF
>many|NA|TRBJ2-5|TRBV13
TGTGCCAGCAGCTTTGGCCAAGAGCCCCAGTACTTC
CASSFGQEPQYF
>NA|NA|TRBJ2-1|TRBV7-2
TGTGCCAGCAGCCCACGCCATGAGCAGTTCTTC
CASSPRHEQFF
>few|TRBD2|TRBJ2-7|TRBV11-2
TGTGCCAGCAGTCTAGAACACGGGGGGTACGAGCAGTACTTC
CASSLEHGGYEQYF
>NA|NA|TRBJ1-6|TRBV25-1
TGTGCCAGCAGAGAGACAGAAAATCGGCCTAATTCACCCCTCCACTTT
CASRETENRPNSPLHF
>many|NA|TRBJ1-1|TRBV6-6
TGTGCCACTGGGGAAGCCAACACTGAAGCTTTCTTT
CATGEANTEAFF
>NA|TRBD2|TRBJ2-1|TRBV5-4
TGCGCCAGCAGCTTGGTTGCTAGCGGGAGGAATGAGCAGTTCTTC
CASSLVASGRNEQFF
>many|NA|TRBJ2-1|TRBV29-1
TGCAGCGTTTGGAAAGGTAGCGATGAGCAGTTCTTC
CSVWKGSDEQFF
>NA|TRBD1|TRBJ2-7|TRBV28
TGTGCCAGCAGGGATACGGACAGGGGAAACGAGCAGTACTTC
CASRDTDRGNEQYF
>many|NA|TRBJ2-2|TRBV5-1
TGCGCCAGCAGCCTCCGGGACTTCCCTTCGACCGGGGAGCTGTTTTTT
CASSLRDFPSTGELFF
>many|NA|TRBJ2-5|TRBV5-5
TGTGCCAGCAGCTTGGACCAAATGGAAGAGACCCAGTACTTC
CASSLDQMEETQYF
>few|NA|TRBJ2-1|TRBV6-1
TGTGCCAGCAGTTACCCAGGGGAGGCCTACAATGAGCAGTTCTTC
CASSYPGEAYNEQFF
>many|TRBD1|TRBJ2-1|TRBV5-5
TGTGCCAGCAGCGCGCCGGGACAGAGCTCCTACAATGAGCAGTTCTTC
CASSAPGQSSYNEQFF
>few|NA|TRBJ1-2|TRBV28
TGTGCCAGCACACCGGGAGCAGGGAGACACTATGGCTACACCTTC
CASTPGAGRHYGYTF
>few|NA|TRBJ2-3|TRBV24-1
TGTGCCACCAGCCGGGGTGGGGGTTCAGATACGCAGTATTTT
CATSRGGGSDTQYF
>many|NA|TRBJ2-3|TRBV12-3/TRBV12-4
TGTGCCAGCAGTTTATCAGGGGCGTCTGATACGCAGTATTTT
CASSLSGASDTQYF
>many|NA|TRBJ2-5|TRBV7-7
TGTGCCAGCAGCTTAACTGGGGTCCAAGAGACCCAGTACTTC
CASSLTGVQETQYF
>NA|NA|TRBJ1-1|TRBV7-6
TGTGCCAGCAGCTTAGAAGTGCCAGGCCACCCCATGAACACTGAAGCTTTCTTT
CASSLEVPGHPMNTEAFF
>few|NA|TRBJ1-4|TRBV30
TGTGCCTGGAAAGGCTGGGGTGAAAAACTGTTTTTT
CAWKGWGEKLFF
>many|NA|TRBJ2-7|TRBV20-1
TGCAGTGCTGGGGGCCGCTACGAGCAGTACTTC
CSAGGRYEQYF
>many|TRBD1|TRBJ1-6|TRBV4-2
TGTGCCAGCAGCCCAACGACAGGGGTCGGTTCACCCCTCCACTTT
CASSPTTGVGSPLHF
>NA|TRBD2|TRBJ2-7|TRBV5-4
TGTGCCAGCAGCTTGGGGGGGACTAGCGCCTACGAGCAGTACTTC
CASSLGGTSAYEQYF
>NA|NA|TRBJ1-1|TRBV24-1
TGTGCCACCAGCAGGGGTGATACTGAAGCTTTCTTT
CATSRGDTEAFF
>many|TRBD2|TRBJ2-2|TRBV20-1
TGCAGTGCTGTTCTAGCGGGAAGGCAGGGCGGGGAGCTGTTTTTT
CSAVLAGRQGGELFF
>many|NA|TRBJ1-1|TRBV15
TGTGCCACCAGCGGGGGACTCCAGATCACTGAAGCTTTCTTT
CATSGGLQITEAFF
>few|NA|TRBJ1-1|TRBV29-1
TGCAGCGTTGAGGGGGGAGAAGCTTTCTTT
CSVEGGEAFF
>NA|NA|TRBJ2-3|TRBV5-1
TGCGCCAGCAGCTTGGCCCTCCCCGGCTCAGATACGCAGTATTTT
CASSLALPGSDTQYF
>many|TRBD2|TRBJ2-2|TRBV20-1
TGCAGTGCTAGAAGGACTAGCGGCGGGGAGCTGTTTTTT
CSARRTSGGELFF
>NA|NA|TRBJ1-5|TRBV6-2/TRBV6-3
TGTGCCAGCACCTTGGACGGTAATCAGCCCCAGCTTTTT
CASTLDGNQPQLF
>NA|TRBD2|TRBJ2-3|TRBV12-3/TRBV12-4
TGTGCCAGCAGTTTGGAACCGACTAGCGGGGGGGCAGATACGCAGTATTTT
CASSLEPTSGGADTQYF
>NA|NA|TRBJ2-3|TRBV11-2
TGTGCCAGCACCTCCTCGTTAGATACGCAGTATTTT
CASTSSLDTQYF
>many|NA|TRBJ1-2|TRBV12-5
TGTGCTAGTGGTTTGGCCGCAGGGAGGAACTATGGCTACACCTTC
CASGLAAGRNYGYTF
>few|TRBD1|TRBJ1-4|TRBV16
TGTGCCAGCAGCCAACTACAGGGGGGCCCCTTTGAAAAACTGTTTTTT
CASSQLQGGPFEKLFF
>few|TRBD2|TRBJ2-1|TRBV24-1
TGTGCCACCGGAGCGACTAGCGGGAGGCTCGGTGAGCAGTTCTTC
CATGATSGRLGEQFF
>many|NA|TRBJ2-7|TRBV28
TGTGCCAGCAGTTTGGGTGAGCAGTACTTC
CASSLGEQYF
>many|NA|TRBJ2-7|TRBV20-1
TGCAGTGCTAGAGATGGAGGGACCTACGAGCAGTACTTC
CSARDGGTYEQYF
>once|NA|TRBJ2-7|TRBV6-2/TRBV6-3
TGTGCCAGCAGTTACGGCAGGGAAGTTGACTACGAGCAGTACTTC
CASSYGREVDYEQYF
>NA|NA|TRBJ2-1|TRBV12-3/TRBV12-4
TGTGCCAGCAGGCGGGGCTCCTACAATGAGCAGTTCTTC
CASRRGSYNEQFF
>many|TRBD1|TRBJ2-7|TRBV6-5
TGTGCCAGCAGACGGACAGGGTCCTACGAGCAGTACTTC
CASRRTGSYEQYF